These 4 T cell receptor beta chains originate from one sample sequenced in a study of control samples from healthy donors and cancer patients. Data came from immunoSEQ multiplex PCR; TCRdb stores just in-frame clones and leaves some out. Of 84,000 or so clones listed, 80% to 90% are singletons. Input material: PBMCs. These receptors were taken from a man in his 60s with head and neck cancer.

This rearrangement joins TRBV27 to TRBJ1-5; the D is unclear. CDR1 MNHEY and CDR2 SMNVEV come from the germline V gene (reference sequence). This CDR3 comprises 15 residues. Trimming stripped 6 bases from V and 7 bases from J, with 19 bases between. CDR3 loop: CASSPGPLIGQPQHF. As DNA, the CDR3 is TGTGCCAGCAGCCCAGGACCGCTCATAGGCCAGCCCCAGCATTTT.

The rearrangement joins TRBV30 to TRBJ2-4; D gene uncertain. The CDR3 is 18 residues long. Germline CDR1 is GTSNPN and CDR2 is SVGIG (reference sequence). Trimming pared 0 bases from V and 0 bases from J, leaving 18 bases between. The CDR3 here is CAWSVPLGPTLAKNIQYF. Written as DNA, the CDR3 is TGTGCCTGGAGTGTACCCCTAGGACCCACCTTAGCCAAAAACATTCAGTACTTC. Variable domain in full (rest from reference TRBV30 and TRBJ2-4): SQTIHQWPATLVQPVGSPLSLECTVEGTSNPNLYWYRQAAGRGLQLLFYSVGIGQISSEVPQNLSASRPQDRQFILSSKKLLLSDSGFYLCAWSVPLGPTLAKNIQYFGAGTRLSVL.

This chain links TRBV27 with TRBJ1-2, with TRBD1 matching over 9 bases. This CDR3 has 18 residues. V was clipped by 6 bases and J by 4 bases; unmatched bases: 18. The germline gives CDR1 MNHEY, CDR2 SMNVEV (reference sequence). CDR3 loop: CASSPSYGRDRDSYGYTF. DNA of the CDR3: TGTGCCAGCAGCCCCTCATACGGCCGGGACAGGGATTCCTATGGCTACACCTTC.

This chain connects TRBV10-2 to TRBJ2-1, with D perhaps given as TRBD1 or TRBD2 (5 bases each). V lost 3 bases and J lost 12, with 15 bases in between. This CDR3 is built from 13 residues. From germline, CDR1 is WSHSY and CDR2 SAAADI. The CDR3 is CASSETGGGPQFF. The CDR3 DNA follows: TGCGCCAGCAGTGAAACGGGTGGGGGTCCGCAGTTCTTC.